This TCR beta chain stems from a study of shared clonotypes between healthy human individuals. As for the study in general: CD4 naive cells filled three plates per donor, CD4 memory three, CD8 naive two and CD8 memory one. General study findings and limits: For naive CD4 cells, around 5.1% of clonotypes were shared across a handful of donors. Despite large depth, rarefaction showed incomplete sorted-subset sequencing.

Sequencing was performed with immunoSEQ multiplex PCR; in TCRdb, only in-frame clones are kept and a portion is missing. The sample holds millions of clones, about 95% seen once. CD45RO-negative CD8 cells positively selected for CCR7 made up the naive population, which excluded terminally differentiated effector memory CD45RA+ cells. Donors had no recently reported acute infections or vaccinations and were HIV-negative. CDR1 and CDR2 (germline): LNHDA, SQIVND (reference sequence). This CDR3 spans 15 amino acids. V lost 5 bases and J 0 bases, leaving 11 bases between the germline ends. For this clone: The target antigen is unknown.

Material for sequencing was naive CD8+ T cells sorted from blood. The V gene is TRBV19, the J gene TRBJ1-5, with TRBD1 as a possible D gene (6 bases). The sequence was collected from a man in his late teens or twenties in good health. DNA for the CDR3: TGTGCCAGTAGTCCAGGGGTCCTTAGCAATCAGCCCCAGCATTTT. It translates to CASSPGVLSNQPQHF.